The 24 T cell receptor beta chains reported below all come from one sample, sequenced in a study of response to subunit inactivated influenza vaccine. Using its own MiXCR run on the RT-PCR reads, TCRdb lists one record per CDR3 protein. The table includes about 500,000 distinct CDR3 sequences, 16% detected once. The sequencing used CD4+ T cells sorted from PBMCs, collected 23 months after vaccination. The source of these receptors is a man in his fifties or sixties who received an inactivated influenza vaccine.

This clonotype has more than one count but fewer than ten. This rearrangement joins TRBV20-1 to TRBJ2-7; the D call may be TRBD1 or TRBD2 (5 bases each). CDR1 and CDR2 from the germline V gene are DFQATT and SNEGSKA (reference sequence). This CDR3 is built from 13 residues. V dropped 6 bases and J dropped 0 bases, with 12 bases sitting between them. CDR3 protein: CSAGDVSSYEQYF. In DNA, the CDR3 is TGCAGTGCGGGGGACGTTAGCTCCTACGAGCAGTACTTC.

This chain joins TRBV6-2 or TRBV6-3 and TRBJ2-1; 8 nucleotides align to TRBD2. The CDR3 contains 15 residues. Losses at the gene ends were 5 bases for V and 12 bases for J; bases not matched to a gene: 15. Germline lookup yields CDR1 MNHEY and CDR2 SVGEGT. CDR3 in amino acids: CASSQAGALFSVQFF. As DNA, the CDR3 is TGTGCCAGCAGTCAAGCGGGAGCGTTATTTAGTGTGCAGTTCTTC.

There are a few counts of this clonotype. The CDR3 is CSASRTGPGSNQPQHF. CDR3 coding DNA: TGCAGTGCTAGTAGGACAGGGCCTGGGAGCAATCAGCCCCAGCATTTT. The V gene is TRBV20-1, the J gene TRBJ1-5, with 8 bases lining up with TRBD1. CDR1 is DFQATT and CDR2 is SNEGSKA in the germline V gene (reference sequence). With 3 bases clipped from V and 1 base from J, the junction kept 8 bases outside the gene matches. The CDR3 totals 16 residues.

This clonotype was seen more than once but under ten times. The chain has TRBV6-2 or TRBV6-3 and TRBJ2-2; 11 positions match TRBD2. The V gene end was trimmed by 7 bases and the J gene end by 8 bases; junction bases not matched to a gene: 9. The CDR3 extends over 15 amino acids. The germline V gene has CDR1 MNHEY and CDR2 SVGEGT. The CDR3 is CASTGTSGPAGELFF. The CDR3 DNA reads TGTGCCAGCACGGGGACTAGCGGACCCGCGGGGGAGCTGTTTTTT.

This clonotype occurred many times. The chain joins TRBV20-1 to TRBJ2-1; TRBD2 matches 10 bases. Germline V gives CDR1 DFQATT, CDR2 SNEGSKA (reference sequence). The CDR3 is made up of 16 amino acids. V shed 4 bases, J shed 8 bases, and the junction held 14 bases outside the gene matches. CDR3 DNA sequence: TGCAGTGCTATTAGCGGGAGGCCCCCTAGAAGGGATGAGCAGTTCTTC. Protein product: CSAISGRPPRRDEQFF.

This clonotype was seen more than once but under ten times. The V and J genes are TRBV20-1 and TRBJ1-5; no definite D call. The CDR3 covers 15 residues. V dropped 0 bases and J dropped 0 bases, with 9 bases sitting between them. From germline, CDR1 is DFQATT and CDR2 SNEGSKA (reference sequence). In DNA form, the CDR3 reads TGCAGTGCTAGAGATGCCAGGCATAGCAATCAGCCCCAGCATTTT. It is translated as CSARDARHSNQPQHF.

The table lists this clonotype with a few counts. The V call is TRBV4-3, the J call TRBJ2-5; 8 positions match TRBD2. There are 16 residues in the CDR3. Germline V lookup: CDR1 LGHNA, CDR2 YSLEER. Unmatched junction bases numbered 7, after V lost 0 bases and J lost 4 bases. The CDR3 here is CASSQDLLAGGETQYF. The CDR3 DNA sequence: TGCGCCAGCAGCCAAGATCTTCTAGCGGGTGGAGAGACCCAGTACTTC.

This clonotype was counted only a few times. The chain uses TRBV12-3 or TRBV12-4 and TRBJ2-5; D call uncertain. V was pared by 4 bases and J by 5 bases, with 5 bases between. This CDR3 contains 11 residues. The CDR3: CASSSHETQYF. DNA of the CDR3: TGTGCCAGCAGTTCACATGAGACCCAGTACTTC.

V usage is TRBV29-1 and J usage is TRBJ2-3; the match to TRBD2 covers 7 bases. Germline CDR1 reads SQVTM; CDR2 reads ANQGSEA. This CDR3 is 14 amino acids long. V shed 6 bases and J 2 bases; nucleotides not matched to a gene: 8. In DNA, the CDR3 is TGCAGCGTAGAGAGGACTAGGCCCACAGATACGCAGTATTTT. As protein: CSVERTRPTDTQYF.

This clonotype has more than one count but fewer than ten. The V gene is TRBV3-1, the J gene TRBJ2-5; 14 bases are shared with TRBD2. Germline assignment: CDR1 LGHDT and CDR2 YNNKEL (reference sequence). Trimming removed 3 bases from V and 1 base from J; junction bases left unmatched: 7. The CDR3 has 18 residues. The CDR3 protein is CASSHPRGTSGGQETQYF. The CDR3 bases are TGTGCCAGCAGCCATCCCAGGGGGACTAGCGGGGGCCAAGAGACCCAGTACTTC.

This clonotype has just a few counts. The CDR3 here is CASSLVGGTHNSPLHF. CDR3 coding DNA: TGTGCCAGCAGCTTAGTGGGAGGAACTCATAATTCACCCCTCCACTTT. The V and J genes are TRBV7-6 and TRBJ1-6; no reliable D call. V was pared by 1 base and J by 5 bases, with 12 bases between. Germline CDR1 reads SGHVS; CDR2 reads FNYEAQ. CDR3 length equals 16 residues. Combining the CDR3 with reference TRBV7-6 and TRBJ1-6 gives the whole variable domain GAGVSQSPRYKVTKRGQDVALRCDPISGHVSLYWYRQALGQGPEFLTYFNYEAQQDKSGLPNDRFSAERPEGSISTLTIQRTEQRDSAMYRCASSLVGGTHNSPLHFGNGTRLTVT.

This clonotype was picked up a small number of times. The chain links TRBV12-3 or TRBV12-4 to TRBJ2-1; 9 bases are a match to TRBD1. The J segment lost 4 bases and the V segment lost 6 bases, leaving 10 bases of the junction unmatched. There are 16 residues in the CDR3. CDR3 coding DNA: TGTGCCAGCAGACTAGTCGGGACAGGGTTTTACAATGAGCAGTTCTTC. Its protein is CASRLVGTGFYNEQFF.

This clonotype showed up just once. V and J are TRBV29-1 and TRBJ2-3; 12 bases are shared with TRBD1. The CDR3 spans 14 residues. The V segment lost 7 bases and the J segment 2 bases; nucleotides outside the gene matches: 4. Germline values: CDR1 SQVTM, CDR2 ANQGSEA. DNA for the CDR3: TGCAGCGCGGGACAGGGGGCTGTCACAGATACGCAGTATTTT. Its protein product is CSAGQGAVTDTQYF.

This clonotype was picked up a small number of times. CDR3: CASSQWTAGELFF. In DNA form, the CDR3 reads TGTGCCAGCAGTCAATGGACAGCCGGGGAGCTGTTTTTT. This chain connects TRBV6-2 or TRBV6-3 to TRBJ2-2; D perhaps matches TRBD1 (6 bases). V lost 5 bases and J 6 bases, leaving 10 bases between the germline ends. There are 13 residues in the CDR3. Germline V gives CDR1 MNHEY, CDR2 SVGEGT.

The table lists this clonotype with many counts. The CDR3 loop reads CSAQRQERQETQYF. DNA for the CDR3: TGCAGTGCTCAGCGACAGGAAAGGCAAGAGACCCAGTACTTC. This chain joins TRBV20-1 and TRBJ2-5, with D perhaps matching TRBD1 (6 bases). CDR1 and CDR2 (germline): DFQATT, SNEGSKA (reference sequence). The V end was cut by 5 bases, the J end by 2 bases, with 15 bases between. This CDR3 has 14 residues.

The gene calls are TRBV29-1 and TRBJ1-5, with D possibly being TRBD1 (5 bases). Germline-derived CDR1 and CDR2 are SQVTM and ANQGSEA. The CDR3 is made up of 12 amino acids. Trimming removed 4 bases at V and 1 base at J, with 5 bases between. The CDR3 DNA sequence: TGCAGCGTTGGGGACAGCAATCAGCCCCAGCATTTT. Its protein is CSVGDSNQPQHF.

This clonotype was recorded a few times. The rearrangement links TRBV5-6 to TRBJ2-2; D may be TRBD2 (5 bases). This CDR3 contains 13 residues. The germline V gene encodes CDR1 SGHDT and CDR2 YYEEEE. V was trimmed by 3 bases and J by 6 bases, leaving 9 bases between them. DNA of the CDR3: TGTGCCAGCAGCTCAGGACTGGCCGGGGAGCTGTTTTTT. Its translation is CASSSGLAGELFF.

The J gene is TRBJ2-1, the V gene TRBV5-1; 8 bases match TRBD1. The V and J ends lost 4 bases and 0 bases, in that order; junction bases with no gene match: 3. Per germline, CDR1 SGHRS and CDR2 YFSETQ. This CDR3 has 15 amino acids. The CDR3 DNA reads TGCGCCAGCAGCACCGACAGGGGCTCCTACAATGAGCAGTTCTTC. Amino acid sequence: CASSTDRGSYNEQFF. The variable domain in full, completed from reference TRBV5-1 and TRBJ2-1, reads KAGVTQTPRYLIKTRGQQVTLSCSPISGHRSVSWYQQTPGQGLQFLFEYFSETQRNKGNFPGRFSGRQFSNSRSEMNVSTLELGDSALYLCASSTDRGSYNEQFFGPGTRLTVL.

This clonotype has more than one count but fewer than ten. The chain has TRBV6-2 or TRBV6-3 and TRBJ2-2, with a possible D match to TRBD2 (5 bases). Germline V CDR1 and CDR2: MNHEY, SVGEGT. V lost 4 bases and J lost 0, with 15 bases in between. The CDR3 sequence is 17 residues long. The CDR3 sequence: CASSSPNAGPNTGELFF. The CDR3 DNA follows: TGTGCCAGCAGTTCCCCCAACGCGGGCCCGAACACCGGGGAGCTGTTTTTT.

The rearrangement links TRBV29-1 to TRBJ1-2; D remains ambiguous. V was trimmed by 1 base and J by 7 bases, leaving 10 bases between them. This CDR3 spans 12 amino acids. The V gene's germline CDR1 is SQVTM and CDR2 ANQGSEA. The CDR3: CSVEVGSGGYTF. CDR3 sequence (DNA): TGCAGCGTTGAAGTTGGGTCCGGTGGCTACACCTTC.

This clonotype was counted many times. The gene calls are TRBV4-1 and TRBJ2-1; 9 nucleotides align to TRBD2. The CDR3 is made up of 15 amino acids. J was trimmed by 10 bases and V by 6 bases; bases with no gene match: 13. Germline assignment: CDR1 MGHRA and CDR2 YSYEKL. The CDR3 coding sequence is TGCGCCAGCAGAGGACTAGCGTTGATTCCTACGGAGCAGTTCTTC. It specifies CASRGLALIPTEQFF.

J is TRBJ2-5 and V is TRBV29-1; D not certain. The CDR3 runs 14 residues. V was trimmed by 3 bases and J by 1 base, leaving 12 bases between them. Germline loops: CDR1 SQVTM, CDR2 ANQGSEA. CDR3 protein: CSVEIPQAQETQYF. The CDR3 nucleotides are TGCAGCGTTGAGATCCCGCAGGCCCAAGAGACCCAGTACTTC.

CDR3 DNA: TGTGCCAGCAGCGTACCGACAGGGGCCTACACAGATACGCAGTATTTT. Protein sequence: CASSVPTGAYTDTQYF. The rearrangement uses TRBV7-9 and TRBJ2-3, with 8 bases identical to TRBD1. The CDR3 contains 16 residues. CDR1 is SEHNR and CDR2 is FQNEAQ in the germline V gene (reference sequence). With 5 bases clipped from V and 2 bases from J, the junction kept 9 bases outside the gene matches. Full variable domain (remainder filled in from reference TRBV7-9 and TRBJ2-3): DTGVSQNPRHKITKRGQNVTFRCDPISEHNRLYWYRQTLGQGPEFLTYFQNEAQLEKSRLLSDRFSAERPKGSFSTLEIQRTEQGDSAMYLCASSVPTGAYTDTQYFGPGTRLTVL.

The chain is built from TRBV4-2 and TRBJ2-1, with D possibly matching TRBD1 (5 bases). Germline V gene data show CDR1 as LGHNA and CDR2 as YNFKEQ. V was pared by 6 bases and J by 7 bases, with 22 bases between. The CDR3 extends over 16 amino acids. The CDR3 here is CASSAQGAGIGNEQFF. In nucleotides, the CDR3 is TGTGCCAGCAGTGCTCAAGGGGCAGGGATCGGTAATGAGCAGTTCTTC.